The subject of this entry is one TCR beta chain. Its antigen is unidentified. The source of the sample is a study of PD-1 blockade in classical Hodgkin lymphoma. The protocol was immunoSEQ multiplex PCR, while the TCRdb copy is restricted to in-frame clones and leaves out a portion. Of fewer than 40,000 clones in the sample, roughly 94% were seen once. Germline CDR1 reads LNHDA; CDR2 reads SQIVND (reference sequence). The CDR3 is 15 amino acids. Trimming pared 3 bases from V and 5 bases from J, leaving 13 bases between. Findings and limits, study-wide: What drove the repertoire differences, possibly disease activity or prior therapy, has not been defined. When set against healthy donors, newly diagnosed patients were reported to show lower baseline TCR diversity.

Stated time point: newly diagnosed, previously untreated cHL patient sample. Untreated, newly diagnosed classical Hodgkin lymphoma PBMCs served for comparison. Sequenced material: peripheral blood mononuclear cells (PBMCs). This TCR was sampled from a human donor with classical Hodgkin lymphoma. The chain carries TRBV19 and TRBJ2-2, with D possibly TRBD1 on 6 matching bases. Written as DNA, the CDR3 is TGTGCCAGTAGTATCATGATAGGGGGAACCGGGGAGCTGTTTTTT. Its translation: CASSIMIGGTGELFF.